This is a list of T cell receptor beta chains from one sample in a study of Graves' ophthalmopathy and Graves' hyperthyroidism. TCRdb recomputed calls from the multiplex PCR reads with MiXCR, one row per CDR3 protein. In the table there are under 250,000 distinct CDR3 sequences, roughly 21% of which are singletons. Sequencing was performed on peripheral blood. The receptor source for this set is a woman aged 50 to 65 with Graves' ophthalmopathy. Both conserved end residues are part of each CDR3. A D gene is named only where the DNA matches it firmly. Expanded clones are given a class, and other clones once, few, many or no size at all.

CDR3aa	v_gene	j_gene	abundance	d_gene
CASSYSSGQGLSPLHF	TRBV6-5	TRBJ1-6	-	TRBD1
CASSVGGTGHSPLHF	TRBV9	TRBJ1-6	-	TRBD1
CSARTSGIPGEQYF	TRBV20-1	TRBJ2-7	-	TRBD2
CASSHRGGETQYF	TRBV27	TRBJ2-5	many	TRBD1
CASSRQGADPGELFF	TRBV5-1	TRBJ2-2	many	TRBD1
CASSLVGAWVTEAFF	TRBV7-2	TRBJ1-1	many	-
CASSRPDRGRFGYTF	TRBV6-1	TRBJ1-2	-	TRBD1
CASSEATRGDTEAFF	TRBV2	TRBJ1-1	many	-
CASSQVSGRAGGELFF	TRBV4-1	TRBJ2-2	-	TRBD2
CASGGGANVLTF	TRBV7-2	TRBJ2-6	many	-
CASSWGLAGGETQYF	TRBV11-2	TRBJ2-5	-	TRBD2
CSAPGTQNTDTQYF	TRBV20-1	TRBJ2-3	many	-
CASSPTQGRGAQYF	TRBV10-2	TRBJ2-5	many	-
CASSVTDTQYF	TRBV12-3/TRBV12-4	TRBJ2-3	many	-
CASGLSGAEGANVLTF	TRBV12-5	TRBJ2-6	many	-
CASSPVAYEQYF	TRBV6-7	TRBJ2-7	-	-
CASSFETNTEAFF	TRBV7-9	TRBJ1-1	many	-
CSARDTGTDMIGAFF	TRBV20-1	TRBJ1-1	many	TRBD1
CASSLGRGSVDEQYF	TRBV7-2	TRBJ2-7	-	-
CASSIPGQIIRTRSAEAFF	TRBV27	TRBJ1-1	-	-
CASSLDAAVGGKTQYF	TRBV7-2	TRBJ2-5	-	-
CASSTVGTGIYEQYF	TRBV19	TRBJ2-7	few	TRBD1
CASSLLRGGADGYTF	TRBV27	TRBJ1-2	few	-
CASSLRQANSPLHF	TRBV28	TRBJ1-6	-	-
CASSQRFDGRNTEAFF	TRBV4-1	TRBJ1-1	many	-
CASSLGQRRGVYEQYF	TRBV7-3	TRBJ2-7	many	-
CASSLQGASGELFF	TRBV28	TRBJ2-2	many	TRBD1
CASSERLNYGYTF	TRBV6-1	TRBJ1-2	many	-
CATSDSGSRPYEQYF	TRBV24-1	TRBJ2-7	-	-
CATRDRIDTGELFF	TRBV19	TRBJ2-2	many	-
CASSTWTGDNSPLHF	TRBV5-1	TRBJ1-6	many	TRBD1
CAWSPRWTEAFF	TRBV30	TRBJ1-1	many	-
CASSFNKREQYF	TRBV28	TRBJ2-7	many	-
CASSLGQGAAGANVLTF	TRBV12-3/TRBV12-4	TRBJ2-6	many	TRBD1
CASSPATGGNTEAFF	TRBV6-1	TRBJ1-1	-	TRBD1
CSAGRDRVWQPQHF	TRBV20-1	TRBJ1-5	many	TRBD1
CASSEGYTGELFF	TRBV6-1	TRBJ2-2	many	-
CATRARTGELFF	TRBV24-1	TRBJ2-2	-	-
CSASGTATSEQYF	TRBV20-1	TRBJ2-7	-	-
CSARPPRGRNTEAFF	TRBV20-1	TRBJ1-1	few	-
CASSLRRGQPQHF	TRBV7-3	TRBJ1-5	many	-
CAWEAAGLATGELFF	TRBV30	TRBJ2-2	once	TRBD2
CASSQDESGTYEQYF	TRBV4-2	TRBJ2-7	many	TRBD2
CASSFDRGPETQYF	TRBV5-1	TRBJ2-5	few	-
CASSESGGAFEKLFF	TRBV27	TRBJ1-4	-	-
CASSPSGTPTYEQYF	TRBV5-1	TRBJ2-7	many	-
CATSVSTGNGYTF	TRBV24-1	TRBJ1-2	-	-
CASRINQGPGYNEQFF	TRBV4-1	TRBJ2-1	many	-
CASSTAVGGYYEQYF	TRBV18	TRBJ2-7	many	-
CASSYSMGGHPVAKNIQYF	TRBV6-5	TRBJ2-4	many	-
CASSLVPGENQPQHF	TRBV7-2	TRBJ1-5	many	-
CASGLVLGSGSSTGELFF	TRBV12-5	TRBJ2-2	many	TRBD2
CASSYLRSGTGVGTQYF	TRBV6-5	TRBJ2-5	-	TRBD1
CSARGLAGVSQETQYF	TRBV20-1	TRBJ2-5	many	TRBD2
CSVTSGIADTQYF	TRBV20-1	TRBJ2-3	many	TRBD2
CSATSGGDQYF	TRBV20-1	TRBJ2-7	once	TRBD2
CASSSSGSSPLHF	TRBV13	TRBJ1-6	many	-
CASSLASGLDTDTQYF	TRBV5-1	TRBJ2-3	-	-
CSATQQPGLDGLRGTYEQYF	TRBV20-1	TRBJ2-7	many	-
CASSVLGLALYEQYF	TRBV6-1	TRBJ2-7	many	TRBD2